This TCR beta chain was identified in a study of response to subunit inactivated influenza vaccine. The study's findings and limits: The authors suggested that few new T cells are recruited per seasonal influenza vaccination.

MiXCR, run by TCRdb on the RT-PCR reads, gives a single entry per CDR3 protein. The profile shows approximately 730,000 distinct CDR3 sequences, around 13% of them singletons. This CDR3 is 15 amino acids long. V gave up 10 bases and J gave up 7 bases; unmatched junction bases: 13. Germline CDR1 reads ENHRY; CDR2 reads SYGVKD. In the case of this clonotype: Its antigen is not known.

The rearrangement links TRBV10-3 to TRBJ2-4, with 10 bases fitting TRBD2. The sequencing here drew on PBMCs from blood, taken about 14 days before vaccination. The receptor was isolated from a man aged 45 to 65 who received an inactivated influenza vaccine. CDR3 residues: CATLASGGSGNIQYF. The CDR3 nucleotides read TGTGCCACCCTTGCTAGCGGGGGATCGGGGAACATTCAGTACTTC.